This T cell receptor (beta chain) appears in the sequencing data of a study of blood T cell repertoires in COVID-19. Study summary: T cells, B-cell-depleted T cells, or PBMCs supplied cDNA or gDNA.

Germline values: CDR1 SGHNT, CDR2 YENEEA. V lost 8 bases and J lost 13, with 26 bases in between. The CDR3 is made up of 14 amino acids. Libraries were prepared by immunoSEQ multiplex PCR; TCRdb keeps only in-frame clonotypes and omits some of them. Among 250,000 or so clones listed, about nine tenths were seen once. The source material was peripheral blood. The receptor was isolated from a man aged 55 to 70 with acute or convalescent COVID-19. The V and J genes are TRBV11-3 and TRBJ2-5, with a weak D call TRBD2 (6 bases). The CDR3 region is CASHGPGSGPSPYF. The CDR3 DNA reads TGTGCCAGCCATGGTCCGGGTAGCGGCCCCTCGCCGTACTTC.